This T cell receptor beta chain was recovered during a study of PD-1 blockade in classical Hodgkin lymphoma. Study-level points and caveats: The baseline diversity of complete responders showed similarity to that of newly diagnosed patients. Those starting nivolumab under 1 year post-ASCT were excluded. Newly diagnosed patients reportedly trailed healthy donors in baseline TCR diversity. By C4D1, diversity of CD4+ TCRs had risen significantly, whereas that of CD8+ TCRs had not.

As regards this clone: Its specificity is unknown.

Each of the patients experienced relapse following autologous stem cell transplantation, and their brentuximab vedotin exposure differed. Method: immunoSEQ multiplex PCR; TCRdb's copy keeps in-frame clones and lacks some. This table holds more than 14,000 clones, approximately 58% found once. This CDR3 is 20 amino acids long. Sequenced here: peripheral blood mononuclear cells (PBMCs), sampled at baseline. The J gene is TRBJ2-7, the V gene TRBV21-1; TRBD2 was called by the table and not checked on the DNA. TRBV21-1 is a pseudogene. The sequence derives from a human donor with classical Hodgkin lymphoma. The CDR3 DNA is TGTGCCAGCAGCGCCGAAACAGAACTCACTAGCGGGAGGTTATACTACGAGCAGTACTTC. This translates into CASSAETELTSGRLYYEQYF.